The present TCR beta chain was sequenced within a study of T-cell memory formation after mild COVID-19. From the 5' RACE reads, TCRdb called clonotypes with MiXCR, one entry per CDR3 protein. The data contain fewer than 450,000 distinct CDR3 sequences, more than 20% of them singletons. The study, taken as a whole, reports: Those CD4+ clones that contracted were mainly in CM and EM (CD8+ ones in EMRA). Contracting clones from day 15 to 85 had balanced CD4/CD8; later expanders favoured CD4+.

This clonotype was observed a handful of times. The target antigen is unknown. Source material: PBMCs or a T cell subset sorted from them (not recorded which). The sequence was obtained from an adult woman who had mild COVID-19 (a few samples of this study predate the infection). Cell type and time point are not known.

CDR3 DNA: TGTGCCAGCAGCTCTTGGACTAGCGGGGCTTCCTACAATGAGCAGTTCTTC. Translated, it gives CASSSWTSGASYNEQFF. The rearrangement links TRBV11-3 to TRBJ2-1; 12 positions agree with TRBD2. This CDR3 contains 17 residues. Unmatched junction bases numbered 5, after V lost 4 bases and J lost 1 base. Germline-derived CDR1 and CDR2 are SGHNT and YENEEA.